This is a list of T cell receptor beta chains from one sample in a study of cytotoxic CD8 clonotypes in ibrutinib-treated CLL. Libraries were prepared by immunoSEQ multiplex PCR; TCRdb keeps only in-frame clonotypes and omits some of them. The sample carries about 160,000 clones, approximately 80% recorded once. This material consisted of PBMCs, taken after 12 months of ibrutinib treatment. The receptors were sampled from a human donor with chronic lymphocytic leukemia. The CDR3 runs from the conserved cysteine through the conserved F or W. Each record gives: V gene, D gene, clone size, J gene, CDR3 protein, CDR3 DNA. A D gene is named only where the DNA matches it firmly. For some rows the clone size is stated as once, few or many, or as a class when expanded; others skip it.

TRBV5-5,TRBD2,once,TRBJ2-2,CASSSPVGGTNTGELFF,TGTGCCAGCAGCTCTCCGGTCGGGGGGACGAACACCGGGGAGCTGTTTTTT
TRBV7-9,.,.,TRBJ2-7,CASSLSVGVDEQYF,TGTGCCAGCAGCTTATCCGTCGGGGTAGACGAGCAGTACTTC
TRBV7-2,TRBD1,few,TRBJ1-1,CASSLGFGTANTEAFF,TGTGCCAGCAGCTTAGGTTTTGGGACAGCAAACACTGAAGCTTTCTTT
TRBV28,.,.,TRBJ2-7,CATLQPRPYEQYF,TGTGCCACCCTCCAACCGAGGCCCTACGAGCAGTACTTC
TRBV18,TRBD2,.,TRBJ2-4,CASSPQPGEGIQYF,TGTGCCAGCTCACCACAACCGGGGGAGGGCATTCAGTACTTC
TRBV7-9,.,.,TRBJ2-7,CASSLEIWGDEQYF,TGTGCCAGCAGCTTAGAAATCTGGGGGGACGAGCAGTACTTC
TRBV5-4,.,.,TRBJ2-7,CASSLGALSSYEQYF,TGTGCCAGCAGCTTGGGCGCCCTAAGCTCCTACGAGCAGTACTTC
TRBV7-2,.,.,TRBJ2-7,CASSLEAGGRPYEQYF,TGTGCCAGCAGCTTAGAAGCAGGGGGGCGACCCTACGAGCAGTACTTC
TRBV7-2,TRBD2,.,TRBJ2-1,CASSYSGGGPYNEQFF,TGTGCCAGCAGCTATTCGGGGGGAGGGCCCTACAATGAGCAGTTCTTC
TRBV28,TRBD1,.,TRBJ2-5,CASSGVGDRLNF,TGTGCCAGCAGTGGGGTTGGGGACAGGTTGAACTTC
TRBV10-3,.,few,TRBJ1-2,CATTGSNYGYTF,TGTGCCACGACAGGATCTAACTATGGCTACACCTTC
TRBV29-1,.,.,TRBJ1-1,CSVKGAGTEAFF,TGCAGCGTCAAAGGGGCCGGCACTGAAGCTTTCTTT
TRBV5-1,TRBD1,.,TRBJ2-7,CASSPSSGTGGIYEQYF,TGCGCCAGCAGCCCTTCCTCCGGGACAGGGGGAATATACGAGCAGTACTTC
TRBV7-2,.,.,TRBJ2-7,CASSASVEQYF,TGTGCCAGCAGCGCCTCGGTAGAGCAGTACTTC
TRBV18,.,.,TRBJ2-7,CASSPQGSFIAYEQYF,TGTGCCAGCTCACCACAGGGGTCATTTATCGCCTACGAGCAGTACTTC
TRBV5-8,.,medium-sized,TRBJ2-7,CASSRTGMQTYEQYF,TGTGCCAGCAGCCGTACAGGAATGCAGACCTACGAGCAGTACTTC
TRBV30,.,.,TRBJ1-1,CACIPGGGFPRVLNTEAFF,TGTGCCTGCATCCCCGGGGGAGGTTTCCCAAGGGTATTGAACACTGAAGCTTTCTTT
TRBV28,TRBD1,.,TRBJ2-7,CASRPAQTGAYEQYF,TGTGCCAGCAGACCGGCTCAGACAGGGGCCTACGAGCAGTACTTC
TRBV5-1,.,.,TRBJ2-7,CASSPRQVSYEQYF,TGCGCCAGCAGCCCGCGACAGGTCTCCTACGAGCAATACTTC
TRBV7-2,TRBD1,.,TRBJ2-4,CASRKSGQGSIQYF,TGTGCCAGCAGAAAGTCGGGACAGGGGTCTATTCAGTACTTC
TRBV30,TRBD1,.,TRBJ1-4,CAWSVKTGGTSEKLFF,TGTGCCTGGAGTGTCAAAACAGGGGGCACTAGCGAAAAACTGTTTTTT
TRBV7-2,TRBD1,.,TRBJ2-7,CASSLVGDRNYEQYF,TGTGCCAGCAGCTTAGTTGGGGACAGAAACTACGAGCAGTACTTC
TRBV7-7,.,.,TRBJ2-5,CASSPQGQGETQYF,TGTGCTAGCAGCCCTCAGGGGCAGGGGGAGACCCAGTACTTC
TRBV5-1,.,once,TRBJ1-3,CASRPDSSSGNTIYF,TGCGCCAGCAGACCAGACAGTTCCTCTGGAAACACCATATATTTT
TRBV28,TRBD1,few,TRBJ2-7,CASSLAGDRAYEQYF,TGTGCCAGCAGTTTGGCAGGGGACAGGGCCTACGAGCAGTACTTC
TRBV5-6,.,.,TRBJ1-5,CASSPGLGRSNQPQHF,TGTGCCAGCAGCCCAGGACTCGGACGGAGTAATCAGCCCCAGCATTTT
TRBV10-3,.,.,TRBJ1-3,CAISAEEGNTIYF,TGTGCCATCAGTGCAGAGGAAGGAAACACCATATATTTT
TRBV6-6,.,.,TRBJ2-1,CASSCYINNEQFF,TGTGCCAGCAGTTGCTACATAAACAATGAGCAGTTCTTC
TRBV19,.,once,TRBJ1-1,CASSTPGGSRTEAFF,TGTGCCAGTAGTACGCCGGGAGGATCAAGGACTGAAGCTTTCTTT